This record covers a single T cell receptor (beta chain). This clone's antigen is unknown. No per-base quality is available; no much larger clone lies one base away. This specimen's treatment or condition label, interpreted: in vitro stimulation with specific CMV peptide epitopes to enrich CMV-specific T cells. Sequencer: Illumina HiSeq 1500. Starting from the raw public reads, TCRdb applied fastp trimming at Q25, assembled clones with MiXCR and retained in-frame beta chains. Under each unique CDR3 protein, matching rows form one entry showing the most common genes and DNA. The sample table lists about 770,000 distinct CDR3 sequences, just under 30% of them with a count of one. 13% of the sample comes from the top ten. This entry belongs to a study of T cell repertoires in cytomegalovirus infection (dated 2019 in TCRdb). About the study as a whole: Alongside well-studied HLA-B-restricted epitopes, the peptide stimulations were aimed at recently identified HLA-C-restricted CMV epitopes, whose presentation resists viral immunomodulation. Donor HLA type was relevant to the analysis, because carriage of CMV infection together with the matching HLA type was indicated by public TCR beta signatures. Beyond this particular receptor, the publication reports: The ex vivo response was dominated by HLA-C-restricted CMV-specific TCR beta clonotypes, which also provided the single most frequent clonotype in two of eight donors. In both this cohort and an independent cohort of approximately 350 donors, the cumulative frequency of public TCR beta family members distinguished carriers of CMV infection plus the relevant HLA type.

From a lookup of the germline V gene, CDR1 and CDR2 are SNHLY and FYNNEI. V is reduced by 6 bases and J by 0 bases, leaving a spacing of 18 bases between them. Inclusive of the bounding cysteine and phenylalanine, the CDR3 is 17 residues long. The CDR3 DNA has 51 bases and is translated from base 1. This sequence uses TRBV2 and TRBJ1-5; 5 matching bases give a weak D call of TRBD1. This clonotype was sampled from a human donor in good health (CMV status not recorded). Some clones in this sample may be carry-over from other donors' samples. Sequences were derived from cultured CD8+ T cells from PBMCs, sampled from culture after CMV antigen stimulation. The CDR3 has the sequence CASRGRASPYSNQPQHF. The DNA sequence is TGTGCCAGCAGGGGCAGGGCTTCGCCTTATAGCAATCAGCCCCAGCATTTT.